One sample yielded the 18 T cell receptor beta chains listed below, sequenced in a study of regulatory T cells in long-lasting Graves disease. For TCR beta, libraries came from iRepertoire HTBI primers and Arm-PCR of CDR3 regions. From the multiplex PCR reads, TCRdb called clonotypes with MiXCR, one entry per CDR3 protein. Of around 460,000 distinct CDR3 sequences in the sample, under 25% are singletons; the top ten hold about 7%. Time point in this sample: persistent/refractory GD, antithyroid drugs over 5 years with positive TRAb. Extracted RNA from PBMCs served as the source of the TCR library. The sample was peripheral blood mononuclear cells (PBMCs), taken when the disease was refractory, from a patient treated with antithyroid drugs. The receptors stem from a female donor with Graves disease.

This clonotype has only a few counts. The rearrangement uses TRBV27 and TRBJ1-3; D not certain. CDR1 and CDR2 from the germline V gene are MNHEY and SMNVEV (reference sequence). V lost 6 bases and J lost 2, with 20 bases in between. This CDR3 comprises 17 residues. The CDR3 spells CASSLGPDEFAGNTIYF. As DNA, the CDR3 is TGTGCCAGCAGCTTAGGTCCGGACGAATTCGCTGGAAACACCATATATTTT.

V usage is TRBV20-1 and J usage is TRBJ2-5; 13 bases fit TRBD2. CDR1 is DFQATT, CDR2 SNEGSKA, per germline (reference sequence). The ends lost 3 bases at V and 0 bases at J; junction bases unmatched: 7. This CDR3 contains 17 residues. CDR3 protein: CSASEQTSGGYQETQYF. CDR3 DNA: TGCAGTGCTAGCGAGCAGACTAGCGGGGGGTACCAAGAGACCCAGTACTTC.

This clonotype was detected only a few times. The V and J genes are TRBV12-3 or TRBV12-4 and TRBJ2-3, with unresolved D. The CDR3 totals 14 residues. The ends were cut back, 1 base at V and 8 bases at J, with 13 bases in the middle. This chain's CDR3 is CASSLGSPRGTQYF. DNA of the CDR3: TGTGCCAGCAGTTTAGGGTCCCCACGCGGTACGCAGTATTTT.

This rearrangement joins TRBV29-1 to TRBJ1-1; D is possibly TRBD1 (6 bases). The V and J ends lost 6 bases and 6 bases respectively, with 32 bases between them. Germline CDR1 is SQVTM and CDR2 is ANQGSEA. CDR3 size: 18 residues. CDR3 in amino acids: CSVFVSGQIRREGSEAFF. The CDR3 nucleotides are TGCAGCGTCTTTGTCTCGGGACAAATACGCCGCGAGGGGTCTGAAGCTTTCTTT.

About this clonotype: A read error is possible here, since a much larger clone lies one base away. This chain uses TRBV6-2 or TRBV6-3 with TRBJ1-2; D is ambiguous. The V end lost 5 bases, the J end lost 4 bases, and 17 bases lay between the germline ends. The CDR3 has 15 residues. Germline V gene sequence: CDR1 MNHEY, CDR2 SVGEGT. The CDR3 DNA is TGTGCCAGCAGTGAAGATGACCTGAAGATCTATGGCTACACCTTC. Translating it yields CASSEDDLKIYGYTF.

This rearrangement joins TRBV4-3 to TRBJ2-7, with TRBD1 as a possible D gene (5 bases). Trimming stripped 0 bases from V and 7 bases from J, with 13 bases between. This CDR3 region has 14 residues. The germline V gene has CDR1 LGHNA and CDR2 YSLEER. In DNA form, the CDR3 reads TGCGCCAGCAGCCAAGACGTTCCAGGGCCTGAGCAGTACTTC. Its protein is CASSQDVPGPEQYF.

This clonotype has a count of ten or more. The chain joins TRBV5-6 to TRBJ1-1; D call uncertain. Germline lookup yields CDR1 SGHDT and CDR2 YYEEEE. The V gene lost 5 bases and the J gene lost 1 base, with 9 bases spanning the gap. The CDR3 consists of 13 residues. The CDR3 coding sequence is TGTGCCAGCAGTTTAAACCCGAACACTGAAGCTTTCTTT. Translation gives CASSLNPNTEAFF.

The genes are TRBV7-8 and TRBJ2-7, with a tentative D call TRBD1 (6 bases). The germline V gene encodes CDR1 SGHVS and CDR2 FQNEAQ. V was trimmed by 5 bases and J by 6 bases, leaving 20 bases between them. The CDR3 length is 15 residues. CDR3 sequence: CASSNRRDKYVEQYF. The CDR3 nucleotides are TGTGCCAGCAGCAACCGCCGGGACAAGTACGTCGAGCAGTACTTC. Full variable domain (missing parts from reference TRBV7-8 and TRBJ2-7): GAGVSQSPRYKVAKRGQDVALRCDPISGHVSLFWYQQALGQGPEFLTYFQNEAQLDKSGLPSDRFFAERPEGSVSTLKIQRTQQEDSAVYLCASSNRRDKYVEQYFGPGTRLTVT.

The V and J genes are TRBV7-9 and TRBJ2-2, with D uncertain. CDR1 is SEHNR, CDR2 FQNEAQ, per germline (reference sequence). CDR3 size: 13 residues. Trimming took 1 base from V and 6 from J, leaving 6 bases between them. Written as DNA, the CDR3 is TGTGCCAGCAGCTTAGTCCCGGCCGGGGAGCTGTTTTTT. Translated, it gives CASSLVPAGELFF.

This chain links TRBV7-9 with TRBJ2-1, with unresolved D. Germline lookup yields CDR1 SEHNR and CDR2 FQNEAQ (reference sequence). The CDR3 contains 12 residues. Trimming shortened V by 3 bases and J by 14 bases, and 14 bases separated the two germline ends. The CDR3 DNA reads as TGTGCCAGCAGCTTGGGCGACCTGAAGGAGTTCTTC. It yields the protein CASSLGDLKEFF.

This clonotype showed up many times. The chain is built from TRBV15 and TRBJ1-2; D is perhaps TRBD1 (5 bases). The germline CDR1 and CDR2 sequences are LNHNV and YYDKDF (reference sequence). V was trimmed by 6 bases and J by 8 bases, leaving 13 bases between them. There are 12 residues in the CDR3. The CDR3 DNA reads TGTGCCACCAGTTTGGGGACTGAAGGCTACACCTTC. Translating gives CATSLGTEGYTF.

V and J are TRBV28 and TRBJ1-6; D is uncertain. CDR1 is MDHEN, CDR2 SYDVKM, per germline. This CDR3 has 15 residues. V lost 6 bases and J 7 bases, leaving 16 bases between the germline ends. CDR3 protein: CASRPDGSGNSPLHF. The CDR3, as DNA: TGTGCCAGCAGACCGGACGGCTCTGGGAATTCACCCCTCCACTTT.

A note on this clonotype: A far larger clone is just one base off, so this is likely a read error. The genes are TRBV27 and TRBJ2-5, with D unresolved. CDR1 is MNHEY, CDR2 SMNVEV, per germline (reference sequence). The V end lost 4 bases, the J end lost 7 bases, and 13 bases lay between the germline ends. This CDR3 spans 13 amino acids. The chain's CDR3 is CASSWRREGTQYF. The CDR3 nucleotides read TGTGCCAGCAGTTGGCGTCGAGAAGGGACCCAGTACTTC.

This clonotype was seen at least ten times. The rearrangement uses TRBV2 and TRBJ1-2; possible D gene TRBD1, 6 bases. The germline V gene has CDR1 SNHLY and CDR2 FYNNEI. This CDR3 has 13 amino acids. Trimming removed 7 bases at V and 2 bases at J, with 11 bases between. This CDR3 reads CASKGGTNYGYTF. DNA for the CDR3: TGTGCCAGCAAAGGGGGTACCAACTATGGCTACACCTTC.

This clonotype was counted between two and nine times. The chain carries TRBV19 and TRBJ2-7; D is possibly TRBD1 (5 bases). Per germline, CDR1 LNHDA and CDR2 SQIVND (reference sequence). The CDR3 length is 13 residues. Trimming removed 2 bases from V and 6 bases from J, with 11 bases in between. CDR3 coding DNA: TGTGCCAGTAGTATAACGCAGGGAATCGAGCAGTACTTC. Translating it yields CASSITQGIEQYF.

J is TRBJ1-1 and V is TRBV6-1; possible D gene TRBD1, 5 bases. The CDR3 sequence is 15 residues long. From germline, CDR1 is MNHNS and CDR2 SASEGT. Trimming stripped 6 bases from V and 1 base from J, with 15 bases between. The CDR3 DNA reads TGTGCCAGCAGCCCGTCACCGGGGCCGAACACTGAAGCTTTCTTT. It specifies CASSPSPGPNTEAFF.

This clonotype was detected many times. The chain uses TRBV27 and TRBJ1-6; 7 bases are shared with TRBD1. Germline loops: CDR1 MNHEY, CDR2 SMNVEV (reference sequence). J lost 10 bases, V lost 6 bases, and 9 bases had no gene match. The CDR3 has 14 residues. The CDR3 DNA reads as TGTGCCAGCAGGCCCGGGACAGCCCCGTCACCCCTCCACTTT. Its protein is CASRPGTAPSPLHF.

This clonotype was recorded at least ten times. This chain links TRBV28 with TRBJ1-4; D is unclear. Trimming removed 7 bases at V and 4 bases at J, with 7 bases between. The CDR3 has 12 amino acids. The germline V gene encodes CDR1 MDHEN and CDR2 SYDVKM. Written as DNA, the CDR3 is TGTGCCAGCAACTGGGGTAATGAAAAACTGTTTTTT. It is translated as CASNWGNEKLFF.